This TCR beta chain appears in the sequencing data of a study of CD8 T cells in Susac syndrome. Roughly 0.5 to 1 ug RNA was reverse transcribed with random hexamers. TCRdb used MiXCR to reprocess the immunoSEQ multiplex PCR reads, holding one entry per CDR3 protein. The sample yields about 300,000 distinct CDR3 sequences, approximately 85% seen once. The germline V gene encodes CDR1 SGHTA and CDR2 FQGNSA. CDR3 length: 15 residues. The J segment lost 1 base and the V segment lost 3 bases, leaving 5 bases of the junction unmatched. Sequences were obtained from CD8+ T cells from PBMCs. The J gene is TRBJ2-5, the V gene TRBV7-2; the match to TRBD2 covers 7 bases. The TCR was taken from a human donor with multiple sclerosis. The CDR3 nucleotides are TGTGCCAGCAGCTTTTCCGGGACTACCCAAGAGACCCAGTACTTC. This sequence encodes CASSFSGTTQETQYF.